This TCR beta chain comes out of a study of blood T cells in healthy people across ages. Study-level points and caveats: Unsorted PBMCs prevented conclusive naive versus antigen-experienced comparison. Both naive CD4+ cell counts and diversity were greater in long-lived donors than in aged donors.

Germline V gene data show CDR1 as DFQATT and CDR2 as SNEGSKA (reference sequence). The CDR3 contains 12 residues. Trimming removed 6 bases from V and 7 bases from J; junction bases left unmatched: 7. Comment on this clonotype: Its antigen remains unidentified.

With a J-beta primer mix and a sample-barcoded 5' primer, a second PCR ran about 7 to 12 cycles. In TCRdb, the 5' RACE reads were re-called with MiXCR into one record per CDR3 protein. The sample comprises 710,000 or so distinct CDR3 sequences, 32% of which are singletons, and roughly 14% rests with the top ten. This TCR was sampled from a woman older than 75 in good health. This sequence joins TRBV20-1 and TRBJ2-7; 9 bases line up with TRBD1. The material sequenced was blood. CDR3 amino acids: CSAPGTGSEQYF. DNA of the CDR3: TGCAGTGCCCCGGGGACAGGGTCAGAGCAGTACTTC.